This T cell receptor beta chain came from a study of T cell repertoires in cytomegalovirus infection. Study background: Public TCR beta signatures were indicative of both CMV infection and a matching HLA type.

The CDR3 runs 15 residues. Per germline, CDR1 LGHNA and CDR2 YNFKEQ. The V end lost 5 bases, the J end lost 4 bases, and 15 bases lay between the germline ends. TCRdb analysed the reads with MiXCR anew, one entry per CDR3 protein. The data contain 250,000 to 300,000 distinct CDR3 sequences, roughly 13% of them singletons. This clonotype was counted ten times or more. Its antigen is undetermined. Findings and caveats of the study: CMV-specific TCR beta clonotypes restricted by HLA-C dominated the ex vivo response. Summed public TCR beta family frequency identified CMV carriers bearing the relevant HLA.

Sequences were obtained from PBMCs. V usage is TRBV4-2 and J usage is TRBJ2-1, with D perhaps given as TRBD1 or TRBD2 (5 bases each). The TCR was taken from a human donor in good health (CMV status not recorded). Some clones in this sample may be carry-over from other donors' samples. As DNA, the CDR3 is TGTGCCAGCAGCGACCGGGACGGGGAGTACAATGAGCAGTTCTTC. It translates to CASSDRDGEYNEQFF.